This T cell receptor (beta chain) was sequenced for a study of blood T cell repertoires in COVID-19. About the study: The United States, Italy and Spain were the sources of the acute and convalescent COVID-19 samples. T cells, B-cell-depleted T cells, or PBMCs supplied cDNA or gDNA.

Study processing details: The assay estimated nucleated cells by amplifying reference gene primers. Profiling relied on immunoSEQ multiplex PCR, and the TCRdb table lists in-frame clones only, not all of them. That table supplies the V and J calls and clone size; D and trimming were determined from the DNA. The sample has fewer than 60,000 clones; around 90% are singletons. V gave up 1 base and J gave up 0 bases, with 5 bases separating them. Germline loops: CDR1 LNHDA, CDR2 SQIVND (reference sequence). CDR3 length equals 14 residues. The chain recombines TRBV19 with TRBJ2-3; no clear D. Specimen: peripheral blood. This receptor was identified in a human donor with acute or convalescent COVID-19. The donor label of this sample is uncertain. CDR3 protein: CASSIGASTDTQYF. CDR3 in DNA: TGTGCCAGTAGTATAGGGGCGAGCACAGATACGCAGTATTTT. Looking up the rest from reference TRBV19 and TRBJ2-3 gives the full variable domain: DGGITQSPKYLFRKEGQNVTLSCEQNLNHDAMYWYRQDPGQGLRLIYYSQIVNDFQKGDIAEGYSVSREKKESFPLTVTSAQKNPTAFYLCASSIGASTDTQYFGPGTRLTVL.